This T cell receptor beta chain was retrieved from a study of human T cells and chemical hapten exposure. Points from the study as a whole: Expanded TCRs made up significantly more big CDR3 similarity clusters than controls did.

The CDR3 is made up of 16 amino acids. Time point in this sample: pre-sensitization, week 0. Treatment here: therapeutic diphenylcyclopropenone sensitization with weekly scalp DPC. TCRdb re-analysed the RACE reads in MiXCR, keeping a single row per CDR3 protein. The sample lists about 98,000 distinct CDR3 sequences; 11% were seen once. As concerns this clonotype: Antigen specificity is unknown.

The source is a woman in her fifties or sixties with alopecia areata. Some clones in this sample may be carry-over from other donors' samples. The chain couples TRBV12-2 to TRBJ1-1; the D call in the table, TRBD1, was not verified against the DNA. TRBV12-2 is a pseudogene locus. The sample was whole blood, taken in connection with sensitization to the hapten diphenylcyclopropenone (DPC). CDR3 sequence reads: CASRPGQGAMSTEAFF. CDR3 DNA sequence: TGTGCAAGTCGCCCCGGACAGGGTGCCATGAGCACTGAAGCTTTCTTT.